This T cell receptor (beta chain) was recorded in a study of T cell repertoires in cytomegalovirus infection. Overall study context: Through public TCR beta signatures, both CMV infection and matching HLA type were indicated.

On this clonotype: Its cognate antigen is unknown.

Germline CDR1 MDHEN, CDR2 SYDVKM. Deletions cut 2 bases from V and 3 bases from J, with 11 bases between. This CDR3 spans 14 amino acids. TCRdb passed the reads through MiXCR, listing each CDR3 protein once. The sample includes hundreds of thousands of distinct CDR3 sequences, roughly 34% of them seen just once. This clonotype was sampled from a human donor in good health (CMV status not recorded). Some clones in this sample may be carry-over from other donors' samples. The chain has TRBV28 and TRBJ2-7, with TRBD1 as a possible D gene (5 bases). The sample in question was cultured PBMCs, obtained from culture after CMV antigen stimulation. CDR3 residues: CASSLPSRVYEQYF. The CDR3 DNA reads TGTGCCAGCAGTTTACCATCCAGGGTCTACGAGCAGTACTTC.